This T cell receptor (beta chain) came from a study of OX40 agonist ivuxolimab in advanced cancers. Study summary: Partial responses were achieved by three patients, of whom one had hepatocellular carcinoma and two had cutaneous melanoma.

Assay used: immunoSEQ multiplex PCR; TCRdb lists only in-frame clones, some missing. The sample consists of about 19,000 clones, 70% to 90% of them appearing once. The count of this clone is one. The antigen remains undetermined. Points from the study as a whole: In general, CD8+ T cells held more expanded clones than CD4+ did, on average. Both blood CD4+ and CD8+ T cells showed clonal growth by week 6 at 0.1 to 3.0 mg/kg.

From germline, CDR1 is SGHRS and CDR2 YFSETQ. The V gene lost 4 bases and the J gene lost 1 base, with 14 bases spanning the gap. This CDR3 spans 16 amino acids. Sequencing used CD4+ or CD8+ T cells sorted from blood, obtained in a trial of the OX40 agonist ivuxolimab. The genes are TRBV5-1 and TRBJ2-2; D not certain. The TCR sequence derives from an adult with an advanced solid tumor such as melanoma, head and neck, liver or kidney cancer. DNA for the CDR3: TGCGCCAGCAGCAAGCTCGACACTCTGAACACCGGGGAGCTGTTTTTT. It specifies CASSKLDTLNTGELFF.